This T cell receptor (beta chain) was recorded in a study of Ad26.COV2.S vaccination and SARS-CoV-2 variants. Noted treatment: some 20 received Ad26.COV2.S at low or high dose, single or two shots; roughly five received placebo; per-sample allocation not given. Sampling happened 63 days after the first vaccine or placebo injection. Expression of Wuhan-strain SARS-CoV-2 spike came from the Ad26 vector that formed the vaccine. The method was immunoSEQ multiplex PCR; TCRdb's version includes in-frame clones alone and lacks a portion of them. The sample comprises 250,000 or so clones, roughly 87% of which are singletons, and under 3% rests with the top ten. The clonotype originates from a person between 18 and 60 years old who received the Ad26.COV2.S COVID-19 vaccine or a placebo. The specimen comprised peripheral blood, sampled in a trial of Ad26.COV2.S vaccine versus placebo.

CDR3 in DNA: TGTGCCAGCAGCTTAGGGCCCGGGACGAATGGCTACACCTTC. Protein sequence: CASSLGPGTNGYTF. The chain carries TRBV7-9 and TRBJ1-2, with D maybe TRBD1 (5 bases). The germline gives CDR1 SEHNR, CDR2 FQNEAQ (reference sequence). V gave up 1 base and J gave up 6 bases, with 12 bases separating them. This CDR3 is built from 14 residues. Full variable domain (missing parts from reference TRBV7-9 and TRBJ1-2): DTGVSQNPRHKITKRGQNVTFRCDPISEHNRLYWYRQTLGQGPEFLTYFQNEAQLEKSRLLSDRFSAERPKGSFSTLEIQRTEQGDSAMYLCASSLGPGTNGYTFGSGTRLTVV.